Each of the 29 T cell receptor beta chains below was sequenced from the same sample in a study of T cell clones after liver transplantation. Assay: immunoSEQ multiplex PCR; the TCRdb copy retains only in-frame clones and omits some. The sample yields about 9,200 clones, roughly 80% seen once. This specimen consisted of CD8+ T cells from blood, obtained at the 22-month timepoint. The source of these receptors is a human patient who received a liver transplant. The graft donor may be the source of some T cells.

J is TRBJ2-3 and V is TRBV4-2; D perhaps matches TRBD2 (5 bases). This CDR3 comprises 17 residues. The V gene lost 0 bases and the J gene lost 2 bases, with 15 bases spanning the gap. The germline CDR1 and CDR2 sequences are LGHNA and YNFKEQ. The CDR3 sequence is CASSQEGSSSHTDTQYF. DNA for the CDR3: TGTGCCAGCAGCCAAGAGGGGAGTTCCTCCCACACAGATACGCAGTATTTT.

This chain links TRBV4-1 with TRBJ2-7; the D is unclear. The CDR3 is 16 amino acids. CDR1 and CDR2 from the germline V gene are MGHRA and YSYEKL. The V end was cut by 0 bases, the J end by 0 bases, with 12 bases between. The CDR3 loop reads CASSQDSGFSSYEQYF. In nucleotides, the CDR3 is TGCGCCAGCAGCCAAGATTCCGGGTTTAGCTCCTACGAGCAGTACTTC.

V gene TRBV19 combines with J gene TRBJ2-3; tentative D call: TRBD2 (5 bases). CDR1 LNHDA and CDR2 SQIVND come from the germline V gene (reference sequence). This CDR3 comprises 15 residues. V lost 5 bases to trimming and J lost 5 bases, with 17 bases between them. CDR3 nucleotides: TGTGCCAGTAGTGGGCCTAGCATCGAGGGAGATACGCAGTATTTT. Its protein is CASSGPSIEGDTQYF.

V is TRBV6-5 and J is TRBJ1-1, with TRBD1 as a possible D gene (5 bases). Deletions cut 2 bases from V and 6 bases from J, with 7 bases between. Germline values: CDR1 MNHEY, CDR2 SVGAGI. The length of the CDR3 is 12 residues. CDR3 in DNA: TGTGCCAGCAGTTACCAGGGCGCTGAAGCTTTCTTT. Its protein product is CASSYQGAEAFF.

This chain links TRBV28 with TRBJ2-7, with a tentative D call TRBD1 (6 bases). CDR1 and CDR2 from the germline V gene are MDHEN and SYDVKM. CDR3 length equals 13 residues. V was clipped by 5 bases and J by 4 bases, with 12 bases between them. Here the CDR3 reads CASSPGTRYEQYF. CDR3 in DNA: TGTGCCAGCAGTCCCGGGACACGATACGAGCAGTACTTC. The complete variable domain, with remaining parts taken from reference TRBV28 and TRBJ2-7, reads DVKVTQSSRYLVKRTGEKVFLECVQDMDHENMFWYRQDPGLGLRLIYFSYDVKMKEKGDIPEGYSVSREKKERFSLILESASTNQTSMYLCASSPGTRYEQYFGPGTRLTVT.

The chain's CDR3 is CASSLDRGPSYEQYF. CDR3 nucleotides: TGTGCCAGCAGCTTAGACAGGGGACCCTCCTACGAGCAGTACTTC. The J gene is TRBJ2-7, the V gene TRBV7-8, with 7 bases matching TRBD1. The V gene end was trimmed by 1 base and the J gene end by 0 bases; junction bases not matched to a gene: 3. The CDR3 runs to 15 residues. Per germline, CDR1 SGHVS and CDR2 FQNEAQ.

The chain uses TRBV27 and TRBJ1-2, with 7 positions matching TRBD1. Per germline, CDR1 MNHEY and CDR2 SMNVEV (reference sequence). The CDR3 covers 14 residues. With 5 bases clipped from V and 4 bases from J, the junction kept 7 bases outside the gene matches. CDR3 DNA sequence: TGTGCCAGCAGTGTTTCCGGGACAGTCTATGGCTACACCTTC. Its translation: CASSVSGTVYGYTF.

As DNA, the CDR3 is TGTGCCAGCAGCAGCCAAGTCGGGACTAGCGTTGATGAGCAGTTCTTC. Protein: CASSSQVGTSVDEQFF. The chain is built from TRBV13 and TRBJ2-1; 10 bases are a match to TRBD2. The CDR3 is made up of 16 amino acids. Per germline, CDR1 PRHDT and CDR2 FYEKMQ (reference sequence). The junction had 12 bases not matched to a gene; V was cut back by 5 bases and J by 8 bases.

The rearrangement joins TRBV7-9 to TRBJ2-7; D remains ambiguous. The CDR3 runs 12 residues. CDR1 and CDR2 from the germline V gene are SEHNR and FQNEAQ (reference sequence). V dropped 1 base and J dropped 4 bases, with 5 bases sitting between them. The CDR3 DNA reads as TGTGCCAGCAGCTTAGTTCGGTACGAGCAGTACTTC. Residues: CASSLVRYEQYF.

V and J are TRBV27 and TRBJ2-7, with D possibly TRBD1 on 6 matching bases. The germline gives CDR1 MNHEY, CDR2 SMNVEV (reference sequence). Trimming left V 2 bases short and J 3 bases short, with 17 bases between. The CDR3 loop spans 16 amino acids. CDR3 nucleotides: TGTGCCAGCAGTTTAAGGGCCATGAACAGGGTCTACGAGCAGTACTTC. Residues: CASSLRAMNRVYEQYF.

The chain joins TRBV6-5 to TRBJ2-1, with TRBD1 matching over 9 bases. J lost 8 bases, V lost 0 bases, and 8 bases had no gene match. This CDR3 has 16 residues. Germline V lookup: CDR1 MNHEY, CDR2 SVGAGI. The CDR3 here is CASSYSRDRVNDEQFF. The CDR3 DNA sequence: TGTGCCAGCAGTTACTCCCGGGACAGGGTAAACGATGAGCAGTTCTTC.

The CDR3 region has the DNA TGTGCCAGCAGTACCACAGGGACCTACGAGCAGTACTTC. Translating it yields CASSTTGTYEQYF. The chain is built from TRBV27 and TRBJ2-7, with D maybe TRBD1 (6 bases). The CDR3 is 13 residues long. Deletions cut 5 bases from V and 2 bases from J, with 10 bases between. Germline-derived CDR1 and CDR2 are MNHEY and SMNVEV (reference sequence).

The rearrangement joins TRBV7-9 to TRBJ1-2; D is ambiguous. Trimming took off 5 bases at V and 3 bases at J, with 16 bases between the two ends. The CDR3 length is 15 residues. CDR1 and CDR2 (germline): SEHNR, FQNEAQ (reference sequence). The CDR3 sequence: CASSRSYDADYGYTF. DNA of the CDR3: TGTGCCAGCAGCCGGAGCTATGATGCGGACTATGGCTACACCTTC.

The chain recombines TRBV23-1 with TRBJ2-7; D may correspond to TRBD1 or TRBD2 (5 bases each). TRBV23-1 has ORF status, its function being uncertain. V was clipped by 10 bases and J by 0 bases, with 16 bases between them. The CDR3 has 14 residues. The chain's CDR3 is CATRKLRGSYEQYF. The CDR3 DNA reads TGCGCCACCCGGAAATTGAGGGGCTCCTACGAGCAGTACTTC.

The rearrangement links TRBV5-1 to TRBJ1-6, with D perhaps matching TRBD1 (6 bases). Trimming left V 4 bases short and J 5 bases short, with 10 bases between. This CDR3 contains 14 residues. Germline V gene data show CDR1 as SGHRS and CDR2 as YFSETQ. Here the CDR3 DNA reads TGCGCCAGCAGCCAGGGGTCGGATAATTCACCCCTCCACTTT. This sequence encodes CASSQGSDNSPLHF. Using reference TRBV5-1 and TRBJ1-6 for the parts outside the CDR3, the full variable domain is KAGVTQTPRYLIKTRGQQVTLSCSPISGHRSVSWYQQTPGQGLQFLFEYFSETQRNKGNFPGRFSGRQFSNSRSEMNVSTLELGDSALYLCASSQGSDNSPLHFGNGTRLTVT.

The chain combines TRBV30 with TRBJ2-7; a weak D match, TRBD2 (5 bases). The CDR3 extends over 13 amino acids. V lost 2 bases and J 1 base, leaving 9 bases between the germline ends. Germline CDR1 GTSNPN, CDR2 SVGIG (reference sequence). The CDR3 spells CAWSLTGSYEQYF. Here the CDR3 DNA reads TGTGCCTGGAGTCTCACGGGATCCTACGAGCAGTACTTC.

This chain joins TRBV27 and TRBJ2-5; 8 bases map to TRBD1. Germline values: CDR1 MNHEY, CDR2 SMNVEV (reference sequence). V was clipped by 2 bases and J by 5 bases; unmatched bases: 7. The CDR3 contains 15 residues. DNA for the CDR3: TGTGCCAGCAGTTTACTCCAGGGGGCGAGGGAGACCCAGTACTTC. Encoded protein: CASSLLQGARETQYF.

The V and J genes are TRBV10-1 and TRBJ2-3; D uncertain. CDR3 length: 12 amino acids. In germline, CDR1 is WNHNN, CDR2 SYGVQD (reference sequence). V dropped 2 bases and J dropped 9 bases, with 9 bases sitting between them. CDR3 bases: TGCGCCAGCAGTGAGGGGTCCAGCACGCAGTATTTT. Translation gives CASSEGSSTQYF.

V and J are TRBV4-1 and TRBJ1-1; D unresolved. The ends were cut back, 4 bases at V and 4 bases at J, with 10 bases in the middle. This CDR3 contains 13 residues. Germline assignment: CDR1 MGHRA and CDR2 YSYEKL. Here the CDR3 reads CASSPVGSTEAFF. CDR3 in DNA: TGCGCCAGCAGCCCGGTGGGGAGCACTGAAGCTTTCTTT.

This clone was recorded only once. The chain links TRBV19 to TRBJ1-1; 9 nucleotides align to TRBD1. The trim removed 1 base at V and 5 bases at J, leaving 2 bases unmatched. Germline V lookup: CDR1 LNHDA, CDR2 SQIVND (reference sequence). The CDR3 spans 14 residues. As DNA, the CDR3 is TGTGCCAGTAGTATAGGGACAGGGGTTACTGAAGCTTTCTTT. This codes for CASSIGTGVTEAFF.

This chain uses TRBV28 with TRBJ1-2; D unresolved. Per the germline V gene, CDR1 is MDHEN and CDR2 is SYDVKM. This CDR3 contains 13 residues. V lost 2 bases, J lost 8 bases, and 12 bases lay in between. CDR3: CASSLGPVIGYTF. The CDR3, as DNA: TGTGCCAGCAGTTTAGGCCCGGTCATAGGCTACACCTTC.

The J gene is TRBJ2-7, the V gene TRBV28, with 7 bases aligning to TRBD2. The CDR3 length is 15 residues. V shed 6 bases and J 2 bases; nucleotides not matched to a gene: 10. Germline V gives CDR1 MDHEN, CDR2 SYDVKM. The CDR3 sequence: CASSLAGAGTYEQYF. CDR3 coding DNA: TGTGCCAGCAGCTTGGCGGGAGCCGGAACCTACGAGCAGTACTTC.

The gene calls are TRBV7-6 and TRBJ2-1; no clear D gene. The CDR3 runs 14 residues. Trimming took off 1 base at V and 0 bases at J, with 4 bases between the two ends. Germline loops: CDR1 SGHVS, CDR2 FNYEAQ. The CDR3 spells CASSLGSSYNEQFF. In DNA, the CDR3 is TGTGCCAGCAGCTTAGGAAGCTCCTACAATGAGCAGTTCTTC.

As concerns this clone: At one end, the junction sequence differs from germline, possibly due to a read error. The chain uses TRBV2 and TRBJ1-1; 7 nucleotides match TRBD1. Germline V CDR1 and CDR2: SNHLY, FYNNEI. The CDR3 contains 11 residues. The CDR3 DNA sequence: TGTGCCAGCAAATCCGGGACAGTTCGGTTGTTC. Protein product: CASKSGTVRLF.

The chain couples TRBV11-2 to TRBJ2-1; TRBD2 aligns across 7 bases. V lost 1 base, J lost 4 bases, and 1 base stayed unmatched. This CDR3 has 14 residues. Germline CDR1 is SGHAT and CDR2 is FQNNGV. This chain's CDR3 is CASSLARGYNEQFF. The CDR3 nucleotides read TGTGCCAGCAGCTTAGCGCGGGGGTACAATGAGCAGTTCTTC.

The chain links TRBV4-1 to TRBJ2-3; 7 bases line up with TRBD1. Looked up from germline, CDR1 is MGHRA and CDR2 is YSYEKL. This CDR3 comprises 14 residues. V was clipped by 5 bases and J by 4 bases; unmatched bases: 6. The CDR3 DNA is TGCGCCAGCAGCTTACAGGGGATCCCAGATACGCAGTATTTT. Translation gives CASSLQGIPDTQYF.

This chain connects TRBV4-1 to TRBJ1-1, with no clear D. This CDR3 region has 16 residues. Germline V gene data show CDR1 as MGHRA and CDR2 as YSYEKL. Trimming left V 0 bases short and J 3 bases short, with 14 bases between. CDR3 residues: CASSQDTGSYYTEAFF. The CDR3 region has the DNA TGCGCCAGCAGCCAAGATACGGGCTCCTATTACACTGAAGCTTTCTTT.

The genes are TRBV6-5 and TRBJ1-4; a possible D gene is TRBD1 (6 bases). This CDR3 spans 15 amino acids. The ends were cut back, 0 bases at V and 7 bases at J, with 12 bases in the middle. Germline values: CDR1 MNHEY, CDR2 SVGAGI. In nucleotides, the CDR3 is TGTGCCAGCAGTTACTCGGAGGGAGGGGGTGAAAAACTGTTTTTT. It yields the protein CASSYSEGGGEKLFF.

The rearrangement links TRBV28 to TRBJ2-7; 7 positions match TRBD1. CDR3 length equals 17 residues. V shed 3 bases and J 1 base; nucleotides not matched to a gene: 12. The V gene's germline CDR1 is MDHEN and CDR2 SYDVKM. CDR3 protein: CASSFATQGVGSYEQYF. For the CDR3, the DNA is TGTGCCAGCAGTTTTGCTACCCAGGGGGTTGGTTCCTACGAGCAGTACTTC.